The text below deals with one T cell receptor (beta chain). The antigen is not known. The V end was cut by 5 bases, the J end by 7 bases, with 15 bases between. The germline V gene has CDR1 MNHEY and CDR2 SVGAGI. This CDR3 has 14 amino acids. This entry belongs to a study of CD4 T cells in relation to SARS-CoV-2 and coronaviruses. This table comes from immunoSEQ multiplex PCR, and its TCRdb copy is limited to in-frame clones, with some not included. The data contain roughly 18,000 clones, over 60% of them singletons. Before the COVID-19 pandemic, during about 2010-2018, CD4+ T cells were taken from unexposed donors. After 10 to 11 days of culture, CD4+ T cells were isolated. Cells permitting, SARS-CoV-2 S/N and four cold-coronavirus spikes were tested on unexposed-donor CD4+ T cells.

Sequencing was done on a sample of CD4+ T cells from PBMCs, cultured in vitro. The sequence was obtained from a human donor in good health. The chain uses TRBV6-5 and TRBJ1-5; the D gene is possibly TRBD1 (5 bases). The CDR3 region has the DNA TGTGCCAGCAGTACGGGGGGGAAGAACCAGCCCCAGCATTTT. It codes for CASSTGGKNQPQHF.